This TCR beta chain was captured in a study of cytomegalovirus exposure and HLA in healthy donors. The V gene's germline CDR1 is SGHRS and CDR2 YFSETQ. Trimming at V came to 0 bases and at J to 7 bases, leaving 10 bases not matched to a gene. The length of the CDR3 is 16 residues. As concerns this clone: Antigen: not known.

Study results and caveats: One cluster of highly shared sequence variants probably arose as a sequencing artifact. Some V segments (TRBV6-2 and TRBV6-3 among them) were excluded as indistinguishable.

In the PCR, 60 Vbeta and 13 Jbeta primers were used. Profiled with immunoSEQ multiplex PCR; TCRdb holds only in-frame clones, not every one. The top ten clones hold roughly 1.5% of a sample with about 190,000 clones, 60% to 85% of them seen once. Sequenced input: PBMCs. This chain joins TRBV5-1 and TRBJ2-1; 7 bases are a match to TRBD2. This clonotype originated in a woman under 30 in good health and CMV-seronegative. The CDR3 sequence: CASSLDAGEFGNEQFF. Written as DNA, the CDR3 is TGCGCCAGCAGCTTGGACGCGGGAGAGTTTGGAAATGAGCAGTTCTTC.